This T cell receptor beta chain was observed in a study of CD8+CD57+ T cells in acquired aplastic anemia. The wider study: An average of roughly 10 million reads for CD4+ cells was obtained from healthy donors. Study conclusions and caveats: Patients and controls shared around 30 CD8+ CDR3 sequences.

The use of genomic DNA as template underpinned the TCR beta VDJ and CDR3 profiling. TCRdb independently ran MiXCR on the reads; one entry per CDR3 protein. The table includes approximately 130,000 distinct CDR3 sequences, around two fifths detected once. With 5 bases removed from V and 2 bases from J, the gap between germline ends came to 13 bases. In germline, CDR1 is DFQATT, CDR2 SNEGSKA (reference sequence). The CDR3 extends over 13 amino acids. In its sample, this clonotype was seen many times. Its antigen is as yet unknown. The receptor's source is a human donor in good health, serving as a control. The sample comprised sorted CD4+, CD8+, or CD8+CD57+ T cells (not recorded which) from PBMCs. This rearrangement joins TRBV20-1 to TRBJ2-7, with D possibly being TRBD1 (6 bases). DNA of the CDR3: TGCAGTGCTCAGATACCAGGGGCCTACGAGCAGTACTTC. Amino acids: CSAQIPGAYEQYF.